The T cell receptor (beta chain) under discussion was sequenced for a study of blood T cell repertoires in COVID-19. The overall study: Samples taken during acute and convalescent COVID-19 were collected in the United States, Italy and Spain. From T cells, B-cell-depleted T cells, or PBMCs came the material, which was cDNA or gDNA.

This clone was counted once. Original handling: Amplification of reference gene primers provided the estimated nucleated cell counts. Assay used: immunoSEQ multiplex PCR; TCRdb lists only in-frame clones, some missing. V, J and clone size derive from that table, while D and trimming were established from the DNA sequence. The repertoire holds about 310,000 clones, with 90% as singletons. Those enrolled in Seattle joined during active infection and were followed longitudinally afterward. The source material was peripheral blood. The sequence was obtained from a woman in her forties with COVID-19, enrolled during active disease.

The CDR3 bases are TGTGCTAGTGGTTTGTACGGGGGACCGGACTATGGCTACACCTTC. Translated, it gives CASGLYGGPDYGYTF. The rearrangement joins TRBV12-5 to TRBJ1-2; D may be TRBD1 (5 bases). Between the trimmed V and J ends, which lost 2 bases and 3 bases, there was a span of 13 bases. Germline CDR1 LGHNT, CDR2 FRNRAP. The CDR3 has 15 residues.